A selection of T cell receptor beta chains follows, all from one sample in a study of post-analysis software for immune sequencing data. Via MiXCR, TCRdb re-called the PCR reads, giving one row per CDR3 protein. The profile shows some 450,000 distinct CDR3 sequences, roughly 45% of them singletons. Sample: blood. These receptors were collected from a girl aged 5 to 17 with multiple sclerosis. Each CDR3 is given with its conserved first and last residue. The D gene is left open where the match is weak. Only part of the rows carry a size: once, few, many, or a class if the clone is expanded.

CDR3 protein,CDR3 DNA,J gene,V gene,clone size,D gene
CASSPNGGTNQPQHF,TGTGCCAGCAGCCCCAACGGGGGGACCAATCAGCCCCAGCATTTT,TRBJ1-5,TRBV12-3/TRBV12-4,few,.
CASSYSGRSYEQYF,TGTGCCAGCAGTTACTCGGGGAGGTCCTACGAGCAGTACTTC,TRBJ2-7,TRBV6-5,few,.
CASSQFRNNEQFF,TGTGCCAGTAGCCAATTCAGAAACAATGAGCAGTTCTTC,TRBJ2-1,TRBV14,.,.
CASSLKNGLDSRSYNEQFF,TGTGCCAGCAGCCTCAAAAACGGACTAGACAGCCGCTCCTACAATGAGCAGTTCTTC,TRBJ2-1,TRBV7-3,.,TRBD2
CATSTGGHEQYF,TGTGCCACTTCGACAGGGGGCCACGAGCAGTACTTC,TRBJ2-7,TRBV10-3,few,TRBD1
CASSAPEYGYTF,TGTGCCAGCAGCGCCCCAGAATATGGCTACACCTTC,TRBJ1-2,TRBV28,.,.
CASSSPGGANTYEQYF,TGCGCCAGCAGCTCCCCCGGGGGGGCCAACACCTACGAGCAGTACTTC,TRBJ2-7,TRBV5-1,.,TRBD2
CSARIKGQPQHF,TGCAGTGCTAGGATTAAGGGACAGCCCCAGCATTTT,TRBJ1-5,TRBV20-1,.,.
CAIRTGDRAHEQYF,TGTGCCATCAGGACCGGGGACAGGGCCCACGAGCAGTACTTC,TRBJ2-7,TRBV10-3,.,TRBD1
CASGHPDVGGTQYF,TGTGCCAGCGGTCACCCGGACGTCGGCGGGACCCAGTACTTC,TRBJ2-5,TRBV7-2,.,.
CASSPPRGFSYEQYF,TGTGCCAGCAGCCCTCCCAGGGGATTCTCCTACGAGCAGTACTTC,TRBJ2-7,TRBV28,.,.
CASSSPGLQYEQYF,TGTGCCAGCAGTTCGCCGGGACTCCAATACGAGCAGTACTTC,TRBJ2-7,TRBV6-6,.,.
CASSESGSRYEQYF,TGTGCCAGCAGCGAGAGCGGGAGTCGCTACGAGCAGTACTTC,TRBJ2-7,TRBV28,.,TRBD2
CATSPSQGSYNEQYF,TGTGCCACCAGCCCGTCCCAAGGGTCATATAACGAGCAGTACTTC,TRBJ2-7,TRBV24-1,few,.
CASSQDRPGIGGYTF,TGCGCCAGCAGCCAAGATCGTCCAGGGATTGGTGGCTACACCTTC,TRBJ1-2,TRBV4-3,few,.
CASSGQGGLAGSEQFF,TGCGCCAGCAGTGGGCAAGGTGGACTAGCGGGAAGTGAGCAGTTCTTC,TRBJ2-1,TRBV10-2,.,TRBD2
CASSLMGVSNQPQHF,TGTGCCAGCAGCCTCATGGGGGTGAGCAATCAGCCCCAGCATTTT,TRBJ1-5,TRBV7-2,few,.
CASSQLAGVYEQYF,TGTGCCAGCAGCCAACTAGCGGGAGTCTACGAGCAGTACTTC,TRBJ2-7,TRBV3-1,.,TRBD2
CASNLARQGDSEQFF,TGCGCCAGCAACTTGGCGCGACAGGGGGATAGTGAGCAGTTCTTC,TRBJ2-1,TRBV5-1,.,TRBD1
CASSPRGGRDQPQHF,TGTGCCAGCAGCCCTCGCGGGGGGAGGGATCAGCCCCAGCATTTT,TRBJ1-5,TRBV7-9,.,.
CSARDPRDQVGEQYF,TGCAGTGCTAGAGACCCCCGGGACCAGGTAGGAGAGCAGTACTTC,TRBJ2-4,TRBV20-1,few,.
CASSLSTSRGEQYF,TGTGCCAGCAGCTTATCCACTTCCAGGGGGGAGCAGTACTTC,TRBJ2-7,TRBV7-9,once,TRBD1
CASSFQRLAGTSTDTQYF,TGTGCCAGCAGTTTCCAGCGACTAGCGGGAACTAGCACAGATACGCAGTATTTT,TRBJ2-3,TRBV28,.,TRBD2
CSVGPSSYEQYF,TGCAGCGTCGGACCCAGCTCCTACGAGCAGTACTTC,TRBJ2-7,TRBV29-1,.,.
CASSPDMGSGNEQYF,TGTGCCAGCAGCCCAGACATGGGTTCCGGGAACGAGCAGTACTTC,TRBJ2-7,TRBV4-2,.,.
CASLGQGIQETQYF,TGTGCCAGCTTGGGACAGGGGATCCAAGAGACCCAGTACTTC,TRBJ2-5,TRBV6-6,.,TRBD1
CASSLSGRASTDTQYF,TGTGCCAGCAGCTTAAGCGGGAGGGCAAGCACAGATACGCAGTATTTT,TRBJ2-3,TRBV7-2,.,TRBD2
CASSLSGTSGTQYF,TGTGCCAGCAGCTTATCCGGGACTTCAGGGACGCAGTATTTT,TRBJ2-3,TRBV7-8,few,.
CSAPNPGEHSNQPQHF,TGCAGTGCTCCCAATCCAGGGGAGCATAGCAATCAGCCCCAGCATTTT,TRBJ1-5,TRBV20-1,.,.
CSARARTSSYTEQYF,TGCAGTGCTAGAGCTCGGACTAGCAGTTATACCGAGCAGTACTTC,TRBJ2-7,TRBV20-1,.,TRBD2
CASSGPLGGIEQFF,TGTGCCAGCAGCGGGCCTTTGGGGGGAATTGAGCAGTTCTTC,TRBJ2-1,TRBV4-2,.,.
CASSLEAGGLPFAQYF,TGTGCCAGCAGCTTAGAGGCGGGAGGGCTCCCGTTTGCGCAGTATTTT,TRBJ2-3,TRBV7-6,.,TRBD2
CSATGQRNQPQHF,TGCAGTGCCACGGGACAGCGTAATCAGCCCCAGCATTTT,TRBJ1-5,TRBV20-1,few,TRBD1
CSVVPGQNYEQYF,TGCAGCGTTGTTCCGGGACAGAACTACGAGCAGTACTTC,TRBJ2-7,TRBV29-1,.,TRBD1
CASSSSGVYEQYF,TGCGCCAGCAGCTCGTCCGGGGTTTACGAGCAGTACTTC,TRBJ2-7,TRBV5-1,few,.
CAISETGVAYEQYF,TGTGCCATCAGTGAGACAGGGGTAGCCTACGAGCAGTACTTC,TRBJ2-7,TRBV10-3,.,TRBD1
CASSFAGNSGYEQYF,TGTGCCAGCAGCTTTGCCGGGAATAGCGGATACGAGCAGTACTTC,TRBJ2-7,TRBV7-9,.,.
CATSRAYNEQFF,TGTGCCACCAGCAGAGCTTACAATGAGCAGTTCTTC,TRBJ2-1,TRBV15,many,.
CASSQAPGTDASYEQYF,TGTGCCAGCAGCCAAGCCCCCGGAACAGACGCCTCCTACGAGCAGTACTTC,TRBJ2-7,TRBV7-6,.,.
CASSLNRDYEQYF,TGTGCCAGCAGCTTAAACAGGGATTACGAGCAGTACTTC,TRBJ2-7,TRBV7-9,.,.
CASSPGLAGGGLGLSYNEQFF,TGTGCCAGCAGCCCGGGACTAGCGGGAGGAGGGCTTGGACTATCCTACAATGAGCAGTTCTTC,TRBJ2-1,TRBV11-1,few,TRBD2
CSVEDKASYEQYF,TGCAGCGTTGAAGATAAGGCCAGCTACGAGCAGTACTTC,TRBJ2-7,TRBV29-1,.,.
CASSRTSNTGELFF,TGTGCCAGCAGTCGAACCTCAAACACCGGGGAGCTGTTTTTT,TRBJ2-2,TRBV6-6,.,.
CATSRDWSSGANVLTF,TGTGCCACCAGCAGAGATTGGTCTAGTGGGGCCAACGTCCTGACTTTC,TRBJ2-6,TRBV15,few,.
CATRDGGYGYTF,TGTGCCACCAGAGATGGGGGCTATGGCTACACCTTC,TRBJ1-2,TRBV24-1,few,.
CASSLGREESRYGYTF,TGTGCCAGCAGCTTAGGTCGGGAGGAGTCAAGATATGGCTACACCTTC,TRBJ1-2,TRBV11-2,.,.
CASRDGEQFF,TGTGCCAGTAGAGATGGTGAGCAGTTCTTC,TRBJ2-1,TRBV19,.,.
CASRAPTGGIAEAFF,TGTGCCAGCAGGGCCCCGACAGGGGGCATCGCTGAAGCTTTCTTT,TRBJ1-1,TRBV28,.,TRBD1
CASSLGVEREQFF,TGTGCTAGCAGCTTGGGGGTAGAAAGGGAGCAGTTCTTC,TRBJ2-1,TRBV7-7,.,.
CASSYSMTSGETQYF,TGTGCCAGCAGTTACTCGATGACTAGCGGAGAGACCCAGTACTTC,TRBJ2-5,TRBV6-5,.,TRBD2
CASSQDVGKHNEQFF,TGTGCCAGCAGCCAAGATGTGGGTAAGCACAATGAGCAGTTCTTC,TRBJ2-1,TRBV3-1,.,.
CASSLVGWYEQYF,TGTGCCAGCAGCCTTGTGGGGTGGTACGAGCAGTACTTC,TRBJ2-7,TRBV7-9,.,.
CASSPIGLAGGFDEQFF,TGTGCCAGCAGCCCGATTGGACTAGCGGGAGGGTTTGATGAGCAGTTCTTC,TRBJ2-1,TRBV3-1,.,TRBD2
CSARDRGGTFGTQYF,TGCAGTGCTAGAGATCGGGGGGGGACTTTCGGGACCCAGTACTTC,TRBJ2-5,TRBV20-1,.,TRBD2
CASSFEGFNEQYF,TGTGCCAGCAGTTTTGAGGGTTTCAACGAGCAGTACTTC,TRBJ2-7,TRBV12-3/TRBV12-4,few,.
CASRPNRGSSTDTQYF,TGTGCCAGCAGGCCCAACAGGGGATCTAGCACAGATACGCAGTATTTT,TRBJ2-3,TRBV28,few,TRBD1
CASWGTLSYGQYF,TGTGCCAGCTGGGGGACACTCTCCTACGGGCAGTACTTC,TRBJ2-7,TRBV6-5,.,.
CTSSQGPGTNSYNEQFF,TGTACCAGCAGCCAAGGACCAGGGACTAACTCCTACAATGAGCAGTTCTTC,TRBJ2-1,TRBV4-2,.,TRBD2
CSVEDPLEGLAGGPDEQFF,TGCAGCGTTGAGGACCCCCTTGAGGGACTAGCGGGAGGGCCCGATGAGCAGTTCTTC,TRBJ2-1,TRBV29-1,few,TRBD2
CSARDGGRDRSSYNEQFF,TGCAGTGCTAGAGATGGAGGGAGGGACCGATCAAGTTACAATGAGCAGTTCTTC,TRBJ2-1,TRBV20-1,few,TRBD2